This T cell receptor beta chain was captured by sequencing in a study of CD8 T cells in ankylosing spondylitis. Findings and limits, study-wide: In ankylosing spondylitis patients, matched synovial fluid reportedly showed significant enrichment of disease-linked clones.

TCRdb redid the calling of the 5' RACE reads with MiXCR, one entry per CDR3 protein. The sample carries around 300,000 distinct CDR3 sequences, more than 9% recorded once. The CDR3 totals 16 residues. CDR1 and CDR2 from the germline V gene are DFQATT and SNEGSKA (reference sequence). V shed 3 bases, J shed 0 bases, and the junction held 6 bases outside the gene matches. A remark on this clonotype: Its antigen remains unknown.

Sequences were obtained from blood, either unsorted or a sorted T cell fraction (not recorded which). The receptor was derived from a female donor with ankylosing spondylitis or in good health (not recorded which). The chain uses TRBV20-1 and TRBJ2-1; 9 bases are shared with TRBD2. The CDR3 spells CSARRLAGHSYNEQFF. The CDR3 DNA sequence: TGCAGTGCTAGGCGGCTAGCGGGGCACTCCTACAATGAGCAGTTCTTC.